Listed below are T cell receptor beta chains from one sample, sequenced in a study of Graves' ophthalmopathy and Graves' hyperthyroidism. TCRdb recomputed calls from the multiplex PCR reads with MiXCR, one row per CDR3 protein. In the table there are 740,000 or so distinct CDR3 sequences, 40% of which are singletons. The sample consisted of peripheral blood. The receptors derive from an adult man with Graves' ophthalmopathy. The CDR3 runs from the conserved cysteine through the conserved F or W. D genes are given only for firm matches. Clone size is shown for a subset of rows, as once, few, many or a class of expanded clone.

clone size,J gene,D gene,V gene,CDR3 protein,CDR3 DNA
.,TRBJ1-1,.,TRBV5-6,CACARGDTEAFF,TGTGCCTGCGCGAGGGGGGACACTGAAGCTTTCTTT
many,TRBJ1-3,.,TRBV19,CASSTPGGRNTIYF,TGTGCCAGTAGTACGCCCGGGGGAAGAAACACCATATATTTT
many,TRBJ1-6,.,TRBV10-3,CAISESLTENSPLHF,TGTGCCATCAGTGAGTCGCTCACAGAGAATTCACCCCTCCACTTT
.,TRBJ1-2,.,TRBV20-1,CSARDVVANYGYTF,TGCAGTGCTAGAGATGTGGTAGCGAACTATGGCTACACCTTC
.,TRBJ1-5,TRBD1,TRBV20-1,CSARSSGQDNSNQPQHF,TGCAGTGCTAGAAGCTCGGGACAGGACAATAGCAATCAGCCCCAGCATTTT
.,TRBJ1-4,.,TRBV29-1,CSGGAREKLFF,TGCAGCGGGGGGGCTCGGGAAAAACTGTTTTTT
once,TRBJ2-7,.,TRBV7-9,CASSLIAGGPLYEQYF,TGTGCCAGCAGCTTAATAGCCGGGGGCCCCCTCTACGAGCAGTACTTC
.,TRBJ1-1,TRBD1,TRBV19,CASSFQGGMNTEAFF,TGTGCCAGTAGTTTCCAGGGGGGAATGAACACTGAAGCTTTCTTT
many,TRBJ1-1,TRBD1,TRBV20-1,CSAATSRTGAAFF,TGCAGTGCCGCCACCTCTAGGACAGGGGCTGCTTTCTTT
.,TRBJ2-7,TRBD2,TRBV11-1,CASSLAHGLAGVSYEQYF,TGTGCCAGCAGCTTAGCGCACGGACTAGCGGGAGTTTCCTACGAGCAGTACTTC
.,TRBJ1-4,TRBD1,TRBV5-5,CASSYRDRSFAAGEKLFF,TGTGCCAGCAGCTACCGGGACAGGTCGTTTGCCGCCGGGGAAAAACTGTTTTTT
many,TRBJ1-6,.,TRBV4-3,CASSQEGFGNSPLHF,TGCGCCAGCAGCCAAGAAGGTTTTGGTAATTCACCCCTCCACTTT
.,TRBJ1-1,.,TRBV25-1,CASSDSASQNTEAFF,TGTGCCAGCAGTGATAGTGCCAGCCAGAACACTGAAGCTTTCTTT
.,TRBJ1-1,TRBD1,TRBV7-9,CAGSFDRGPTEAFF,TGTGCCGGCAGTTTTGACAGGGGGCCCACTGAAGCTTTCTTT
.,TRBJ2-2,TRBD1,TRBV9,CASSRQGVLTGELFF,TGTGCCAGCAGTCGACAGGGTGTCCTCACCGGGGAGCTGTTTTTT
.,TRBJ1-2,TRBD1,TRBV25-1,CASSLGTGRYTF,TGTGCCAGCAGTCTTGGGACAGGCCGCTACACCTTC
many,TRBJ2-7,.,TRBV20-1,CSARVVGEQYF,TGCAGTGCTAGAGTCGTGGGGGAGCAGTACTTC
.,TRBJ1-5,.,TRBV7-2,CASSQDRVKYSNQPQHF,TGTGCCAGCAGCCAAGACCGCGTCAAATATAGCAATCAGCCCCAGCATTTT
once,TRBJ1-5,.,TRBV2,CASSLSEYSNQPQHF,TGTGCCAGCAGTTTATCGGAGTATAGCAATCAGCCCCAGCATTTT
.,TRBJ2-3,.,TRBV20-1,CSARRSVADTQYF,TGCAGTGCTAGACGATCGGTAGCAGATACGCAGTATTTT
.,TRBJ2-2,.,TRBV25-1,CASSFSLARNTGELFF,TGTGCCAGCAGTTTCTCTCTTGCTAGAAACACCGGGGAGCTGTTTTTT
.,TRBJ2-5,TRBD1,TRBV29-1,CSVGQGRKETQYF,TGCAGCGTTGGACAGGGGCGCAAGGAGACCCAGTACTTC
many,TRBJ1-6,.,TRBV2,CASSDYRPGSSYNSPLHF,TGTGCCAGCAGTGATTACCGGCCAGGATCCTCCTATAATTCACCCCTCCACTTT
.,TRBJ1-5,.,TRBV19,CASSIKVNQPQHF,TGTGCCAGTAGTATAAAAGTCAATCAGCCCCAGCATTTT
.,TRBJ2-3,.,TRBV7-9,CASSSGPISSTDTQYF,TGTGCCAGCAGCTCCGGGCCGATATCTAGCACAGATACGCAGTATTTT
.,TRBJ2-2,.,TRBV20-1,CSARPFSEPGELFF,TGCAGTGCTAGGCCGTTTTCGGAGCCCGGGGAGCTGTTTTTT
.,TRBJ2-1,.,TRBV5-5,CASSLYANSYNEQFF,TGTGCCAGCAGCTTGTATGCCAACTCCTACAATGAGCAGTTCTTC
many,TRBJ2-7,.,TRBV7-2,CASSWGEAGGGYEQYF,TGTGCCAGCAGCTGGGGGGAGGCAGGGGGAGGCTACGAGCAGTACTTC
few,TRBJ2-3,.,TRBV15,CATSPGRKSTDTQYF,TGTGCCACCAGTCCTGGACGGAAGAGCACAGATACGCAGTATTTT
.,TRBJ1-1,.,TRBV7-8,CAGVSVGTEAFF,TGTGCCGGTGTTAGTGTGGGCACTGAAGCTTTCTTT
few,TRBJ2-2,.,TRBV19,CASSSQITDTGELFF,TGTGCCAGTAGTTCGCAGATCACGGACACCGGGGAGCTGTTTTTT
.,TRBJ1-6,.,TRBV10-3,CAISDRNVYNSPLHF,TGTGCCATCAGTGACAGAAACGTTTATAATTCACCCCTCCACTTT
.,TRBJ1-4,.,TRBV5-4,CASSLAERATNEKPFF,TGTGCCAGCAGCTTGGCAGAACGCGCAACTAATGAAAAACCGTTTTTT
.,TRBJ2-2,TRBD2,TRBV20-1,CSALPLAGADGELFF,TGCAGTGCTCTTCCTCTAGCGGGAGCTGACGGGGAGCTGTTTTTT
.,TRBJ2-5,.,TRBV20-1,CSACGGRETQYF,TGCAGTGCTTGTGGGGGTCGAGAGACCCAGTACTTC
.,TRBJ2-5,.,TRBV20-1,CSATELVFGTQYF,TGCAGTGCTACCGAACTAGTATTCGGGACCCAGTACTTC
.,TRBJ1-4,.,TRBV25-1,CASSRGGAEKLFF,TGTGCCAGCAGTCGGGGTGGGGCTGAAAAACTGTTTTTT
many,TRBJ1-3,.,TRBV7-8,CASSLESSGNTIYF,TGTGCCAGCAGCTTAGAGAGCTCTGGAAACACCATATATTTT
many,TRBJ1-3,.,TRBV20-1,CSVSRGRSSGNTIYF,TGCAGTGTTTCTAGGGGCCGGAGCTCTGGAAACACCATATATTTT
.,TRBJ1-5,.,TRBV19,CASSPTGIPQPQHF,TGTGCCAGTAGTCCAACAGGGATACCGCAGCCCCAGCATTTT
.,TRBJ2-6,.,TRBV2,CASSEDSGSGANVLTF,TGTGCCAGCAGTGAAGATAGCGGTTCTGGGGCCAACGTCCTGACTTTC
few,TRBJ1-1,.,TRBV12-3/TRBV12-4,CASSNSGNEAFF,TGTGCCAGCTCGAATTCGGGCAATGAAGCTTTCTTT
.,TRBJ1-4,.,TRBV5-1,CASSEGTGTRGEKLFF,TGCGCCAGCAGCGAAGGAACCGGGACACGGGGTGAAAAACTGTTTTTT
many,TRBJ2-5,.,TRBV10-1,CASSEGGLGETQYF,TGCGCCAGCAGTGAGGGCGGGTTGGGAGAGACCCAGTACTTC
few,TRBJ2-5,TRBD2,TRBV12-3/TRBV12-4,CASSRRGLAGETQYF,TGTGCCAGCAGCCGACGGGGACTAGCTGGCGAGACCCAGTACTTC
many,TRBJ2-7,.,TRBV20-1,CSARRQAVTYEQYF,TGCAGTGCTAGACGACAGGCGGTGACCTACGAGCAGTACTTC